The 13 T cell receptor beta chains in this list originate from one sample, sequenced in a study of T cells after yellow fever vaccination. TCRdb reprocessed the 5' RACE reads via MiXCR and lists one record per CDR3 protein. Here the sample spans tens of thousands of distinct CDR3 sequences, approximately 7.5% being singletons. The source was CD8+ T cells sorted from PBMCs, collected on the day of the yellow fever booster vaccination. The receptors here all came from a man under 40 who received the YFV17D yellow fever vaccine.

This chain links TRBV12-3 or TRBV12-4 with TRBJ2-3, with 9 bases aligning to TRBD2. The CDR3 has 14 amino acids. V trimming: 3 bases; J trimming: 4 bases; junction bases outside the gene matches: 2. The CDR3 loop is CASSFSGRADTQYF. The CDR3, as DNA: TGTGCCAGCAGTTTTAGCGGGAGAGCAGATACGCAGTATTTT.

The V and J genes are TRBV20-1 and TRBJ2-5; 8 bases line up with TRBD2. V lost 3 bases, J lost 4 bases, and 19 bases stayed unmatched. The V gene's germline CDR1 is DFQATT and CDR2 SNEGSKA (reference sequence). The CDR3 loop spans 18 amino acids. CDR3 in DNA: TGCAGTGCTAGGCTTTCGCTAGCGGGCACCACGTCGCGAGAGACCCAGTACTTC. Its translation: CSARLSLAGTTSRETQYF.

This clonotype showed up just a few times. The V gene is TRBV4-3, the J gene TRBJ2-3; TRBD2 is a possible D gene (5 bases). The CDR3 loop spans 15 amino acids. Germline CDR1 is LGHNA and CDR2 is YSLEER. Trimming took 0 bases from V and 5 from J, leaving 12 bases between them. The CDR3 DNA reads as TGCGCCAGCAGCCAAGATGGGCTAGCCCAAGATACGCAGTATTTT. It codes for CASSQDGLAQDTQYF.

This clonotype was detected a few times. This rearrangement joins TRBV7-9 to TRBJ1-1; D is uncertain. This CDR3 spans 12 amino acids. The germline V and J ends were trimmed by 6 bases and 10 bases, with 15 bases remaining between them. Germline-derived CDR1 and CDR2 are SEHNR and FQNEAQ (reference sequence). CDR3 residues: CASSRTPGLAFF. As DNA, the CDR3 is TGTGCCAGCAGTCGTACCCCAGGTTTAGCTTTCTTT.

This clonotype occurred a few times. The chain has TRBV28 and TRBJ2-3; D uncertain. Germline loops: CDR1 MDHEN, CDR2 SYDVKM. The CDR3 extends over 12 amino acids. Between the trimmed V and J ends, which lost 7 bases and 2 bases, there was a span of 7 bases. The CDR3 sequence is CASKRITDTQYF. The CDR3 DNA reads as TGTGCCAGCAAGAGAATCACAGATACGCAGTATTTT. The full variable domain, in which reference TRBV28 and TRBJ2-3 provide the parts outside the CDR3, is DVKVTQSSRYLVKRTGEKVFLECVQDMDHENMFWYRQDPGLGLRLIYFSYDVKMKEKGDIPEGYSVSREKKERFSLILESASTNQTSMYLCASKRITDTQYFGPGTRLTVL.

This rearrangement joins TRBV19 to TRBJ1-1, with 7 nucleotides matching TRBD1. This CDR3 comprises 15 residues. V lost 4 bases to trimming and J lost 4 bases; unmatched junction nucleotides: 9. Germline-derived CDR1 and CDR2 are LNHDA and SQIVND (reference sequence). The CDR3 DNA follows: TGTGCCAGTAGTACCAGACAGGGCGGGGGCACTGAAGCTTTCTTT. The encoded protein is CASSTRQGGGTEAFF.

This clonotype appeared a few times. The J gene is TRBJ2-5, the V gene TRBV6-2 or TRBV6-3, with D tentatively TRBD1 (6 bases). Germline CDR1 MNHEY, CDR2 SVGEGT. The CDR3 has 16 residues. V was trimmed by 5 bases and J by 5 bases, leaving 21 bases between them. CDR3 DNA: TGTGCCAGCAGTCGTGCGACAGGAACTGCGGGTGAGACCCAGTACTTC. It codes for CASSRATGTAGETQYF.

This clonotype has only a few counts. The chain employs TRBV5-5 and TRBJ2-1; TRBD2 agrees at 14 bases. The length of the CDR3 is 18 residues. CDR1 is SGHKS, CDR2 YYEKEE, per germline (reference sequence). V gave up 1 base and J gave up 2 bases; unmatched junction bases: 5. The CDR3 is CASSLPPGLAGAYNEQFF. CDR3 coding DNA: TGTGCCAGCAGCTTGCCCCCGGGACTAGCGGGAGCCTACAATGAGCAGTTCTTC.

This clonotype was seen many times. The chain joins TRBV5-1 to TRBJ2-7; 9 bases align to TRBD2. The CDR3 has 14 residues. The J segment lost 5 bases and the V segment lost 4 bases, leaving 7 bases of the junction unmatched. Germline V lookup: CDR1 SGHRS, CDR2 YFSETQ. The CDR3 is CASSQGTSTHEQYF. The CDR3 bases are TGCGCCAGCAGCCAGGGGACTAGCACCCACGAGCAGTACTTC.

This clonotype was observed a handful of times. V is TRBV20-1 and J is TRBJ2-1, with D perhaps TRBD1 (5 bases). CDR1 DFQATT and CDR2 SNEGSKA come from the germline V gene (reference sequence). Trimming removed 3 bases from V and 0 bases from J, with 12 bases in between. The CDR3 extends over 15 amino acids. This CDR3 is CSASTRGSSYNEQFF. The CDR3 DNA is TGCAGTGCTAGTACAAGGGGAAGCTCCTACAATGAGCAGTTCTTC.

This clonotype was counted a few times. The CDR3, as DNA: TGTGCCAGCAGTCACGCGGGGGGAACAGATACGCAGTATTTT. Protein product: CASSHAGGTDTQYF. The chain recombines TRBV7-3 with TRBJ2-3; 8 bases fit TRBD2. Trimming took 6 bases from V and 3 from J; bases not matched to a gene: 5. Looked up from germline, CDR1 is SGHTA and CDR2 is FQGTGA. CDR3 length equals 14 residues.

This clonotype was seen more than once but under ten times. V is TRBV27 and J is TRBJ1-2; TRBD1 matches 9 bases. From germline, CDR1 is MNHEY and CDR2 SMNVEV (reference sequence). The V gene end was trimmed by 4 bases and the J gene end by 4 bases; junction bases not matched to a gene: 7. The CDR3 covers 15 residues. CDR3 residues: CASSYTGGEGYGYTF. The CDR3 DNA follows: TGTGCCAGCAGTTATACAGGGGGCGAAGGCTATGGCTACACCTTC.

This clonotype was counted between two and nine times. The chain links TRBV6-5 to TRBJ2-7; maybe TRBD1 (6 bases). V gave up 0 bases and J gave up 2 bases, with 14 bases separating them. The CDR3 is 16 amino acids. Germline CDR1 reads MNHEY; CDR2 reads SVGAGI. The CDR3 DNA sequence: TGTGCCAGCAGTTACTCGACGAACAGGGCGACCTACGAGCAGTACTTC. It is translated as CASSYSTNRATYEQYF.